This TCR beta chain was sequenced for a study of post-analysis software for immune sequencing data. Unique molecular identifiers featured in each of the TCR beta cDNA libraries. A population of roughly 0.95 to 10 million T cells gave rise to roughly 490,000 cDNA molecules. TCRdb reprocessed the PCR reads via MiXCR and lists one record per CDR3 protein. Among hundreds of thousands of distinct CDR3 sequences listed, about 38% were seen once. The CDR3 loop spans 15 amino acids. Germline values: CDR1 SGHTA, CDR2 FQGNSA. Trimming took off 5 bases at V and 4 bases at J, with 12 bases between the two ends. The sample holds many counts of this clonotype. Its antigen is unidentified. Broader study findings: Patients with multiple sclerosis recorded significantly lower normalized Chao1 diversity than controls, the study found. Higher frequency in patients than in controls was seen for about five TRBV segments, with TRBV5-6, TRBV5-1 and TRBV20-1 among them.

J is TRBJ1-6 and V is TRBV7-2, with no clear D. The TCR originated in a girl aged 10 to 17 with multiple sclerosis. Material for sequencing was blood. CDR3 bases: TGTGCCAGCAGCCCCCGTAGCAGTTATAATTCACCCCTCCACTTT. Translating gives CASSPRSSYNSPLHF.